The 15 T cell receptor beta chains listed next were all sequenced from one sample in a study of neurological immune-mediated disorders. Time point of the sample: longitudinal time-point 3. Each CDR3 protein is one row after TCRdb ran MiXCR on the 5' RACE reads. This table holds about 84,000 distinct CDR3 sequences, around 4.7% found once. The sequenced sample was PBMCs. Receptors originate from a woman aged 55-75 years with multiple sclerosis.

This clonotype was picked up many times. This rearrangement joins TRBV6-6 to TRBJ2-1; D is undetermined. The CDR3 totals 13 residues. V lost 7 bases to trimming and J lost 5 bases, with 12 bases between them. The V gene's germline CDR1 is MNHNY and CDR2 SVGAGI (reference sequence). CDR3 sequence (DNA): TGTGCCAGCATGGACGGGTGGGACAATGAGCAGTTCTTC. This encodes CASMDGWDNEQFF.

A note on this clonotype: A much larger clone lies a single base off, so this may be a read error. This chain uses TRBV20-1 with TRBJ2-7; TRBD1 is a possible D gene (6 bases). This CDR3 has 14 amino acids. Deletions cut 5 bases from V and 3 bases from J, with 17 bases between. Germline V gene sequence: CDR1 DFQATT, CDR2 SNEGSKA (reference sequence). The CDR3 DNA reads as TGCAGTGCTCAACGGTTCAGGGGTTGCTACGAGCAGTACTTC. This translates into CSAQRFRGCYEQYF.

This clonotype showed up many times. The chain links TRBV6-1 to TRBJ1-5; D remains ambiguous. This CDR3 region has 15 residues. Germline V gene lookup returns CDR1 MNHNS and CDR2 SASEGT. V lost 1 base to trimming and J lost 6 bases, with 13 bases between them. This CDR3 is CASSEGLMGFQPQHF. The CDR3 DNA is TGTGCCAGCAGTGAAGGGTTGATGGGGTTTCAGCCCCAGCATTTT.

This clonotype was seen at least ten times. The chain's CDR3 is CSARDRTVSSYEQYF. CDR3 nucleotide sequence: TGCAGTGCTAGAGACCGGACAGTTAGCTCCTACGAGCAGTACTTC. This chain links TRBV20-1 with TRBJ2-7; a weak D match, TRBD1 (6 bases). Germline V CDR1 and CDR2: DFQATT, SNEGSKA (reference sequence). The CDR3 has 15 residues. Trimming pared 0 bases from V and 0 bases from J, leaving 12 bases between.

Many counts were recorded for this clonotype. V and J are TRBV29-1 and TRBJ2-7, with a weak D call TRBD2 (5 bases). Germline CDR1 is SQVTM and CDR2 is ANQGSEA. This CDR3 contains 15 residues. The V end was cut by 3 bases, the J end by 7 bases, with 22 bases between. The CDR3 nucleotides read TGCAGCGTTGAGGGGTCCCGGGGTGGAACGGGAGAGCAGTACTTC. As protein: CSVEGSRGGTGEQYF.

This clonotype came up many times. The chain combines TRBV5-1 with TRBJ2-7; no firm D call. The CDR3 has 14 residues. The germline gives CDR1 SGHRS, CDR2 YFSETQ. Trimming pared 0 bases from V and 5 bases from J, leaving 12 bases between. CDR3 region: CASSLAQFVHEQYF. The DNA of the CDR3 is TGCGCCAGCAGCTTGGCCCAGTTCGTCCACGAGCAGTACTTC.

This clonotype has a count of ten or more. This chain joins TRBV5-1 and TRBJ1-1, with 7 positions matching TRBD1. There are 13 residues in the CDR3. CDR1 and CDR2 from the germline V gene are SGHRS and YFSETQ. V trimming: 3 bases; J trimming: 10 bases; junction bases outside the gene matches: 9. The DNA for the CDR3 is TGCGCCAGCAGCTCCCGATACAGGGGCAGAGCTTTCTTT. Its protein product is CASSSRYRGRAFF.

This clonotype was detected a few times. The rearrangement uses TRBV15 and TRBJ1-5; perhaps TRBD1 as D (6 bases). Germline-derived CDR1 and CDR2 are LNHNV and YYDKDF (reference sequence). This CDR3 comprises 16 residues. Trimming removed 1 base from V and 5 bases from J, with 15 bases in between. DNA of the CDR3: TGTGCCACCAGCAGAGTCCGTCCAGGGGAGGATCAGCCCCAGCATTTT. Amino acids: CATSRVRPGEDQPQHF.

This clonotype has a count of ten or more. V usage is TRBV3-1 and J usage is TRBJ1-1, with 8 positions matching TRBD1. V lost 4 bases, J lost 5 bases, and 6 bases stayed unmatched. The germline V gene has CDR1 LGHDT and CDR2 YNNKEL (reference sequence). This CDR3 contains 14 residues. The CDR3 DNA follows: TGTGCCAGCAGCCCAGGACAGGGAGGGACTGAAGCTTTCTTT. Amino acid sequence: CASSPGQGGTEAFF.

This clonotype was recorded at least ten times. The chain employs TRBV5-1 and TRBJ1-2, with D tentatively TRBD1 (5 bases). CDR3 length: 14 residues. Germline V CDR1 and CDR2: SGHRS, YFSETQ. The germline V and J ends were trimmed by 0 bases and 10 bases, with 16 bases remaining between them. The DNA of the CDR3 is TGCGCCAGCAGCTTGGTGGCGACGGCGGGGACCTACACCTTC. Translated, it gives CASSLVATAGTYTF.

This clonotype was found many times. The V gene is TRBV11-2, the J gene TRBJ2-1, with 8 bases that match TRBD2. This CDR3 is 13 amino acids long. CDR1 and CDR2 from the germline V gene are SGHAT and FQNNGV. The trim removed 5 bases at V and 8 bases at J, leaving 5 bases unmatched. The CDR3 nucleotides read TGTGCCAGCAGCCGGGGGGGCCTGTATGAGCAGTTCTTC. Translated: CASSRGGLYEQFF.

This clonotype was picked up many times. The V gene is TRBV7-9, the J gene TRBJ2-7; 11 nucleotides line up with TRBD2. Germline CDR1 SEHNR, CDR2 FQNEAQ (reference sequence). J lost 2 bases, V lost 2 bases, and 2 bases had no gene match. This CDR3 comprises 15 residues. CDR3: CASSLLAGGTYEQYF. CDR3 coding DNA: TGTGCCAGCAGCTTACTAGCGGGGGGAACCTACGAGCAGTACTTC.

This clonotype was detected many times. This sequence joins TRBV5-1 and TRBJ2-7; 9 bases are shared with TRBD1. This CDR3 has 14 amino acids. Germline lookup yields CDR1 SGHRS and CDR2 YFSETQ. Trimming at V came to 3 bases and at J to 5 bases, leaving 6 bases not matched to a gene. The CDR3 sequence: CASSSQGAINEQYF. The DNA for the CDR3 is TGCGCCAGCAGCTCACAGGGGGCGATCAACGAGCAGTACTTC.

A word on this clonotype: This may be a read error: a much more frequent sequence differs by one nucleotide. The CDR3 coding sequence is TGTGCCAGCAGTCAAGACGGGGGAGGAGAGACCCAGTACTTC. This sequence encodes CASSQDGGGETQYF. The V gene is TRBV6-1, the J gene TRBJ2-5; maybe TRBD2 (6 bases). Deletions cut 5 bases from V and 4 bases from J, with 14 bases between. Per the germline V gene, CDR1 is MNHNS and CDR2 is SASEGT. The CDR3 spans 14 residues.

This clonotype was seen repeatedly, ten times or more. The rearrangement links TRBV20-1 to TRBJ1-4, with a possible D match to TRBD1 (5 bases). V was shortened by 1 base and J by 5 bases, with 17 bases between the two germline ends. CDR1 is DFQATT and CDR2 is SNEGSKA in the germline V gene (reference sequence). CDR3 length: 16 amino acids. DNA for the CDR3: TGCAGTGCTAGAGCCTCCCTGACAGTCGGAAATGAAAAACTGTTTTTT. It yields the protein CSARASLTVGNEKLFF.